One sample yielded the 13 T cell receptor beta chains listed below, sequenced in a study of blood T cell repertoires in COVID-19. TCRdb keeps only in-frame clones here, not all; method: immunoSEQ multiplex PCR. The table lists about 240,000 clones, 70% to 90% of them singletons. Input material: peripheral blood. All receptors come from a man aged 50 to 60 with acute or convalescent COVID-19.

V is TRBV5-1 and J is TRBJ2-3, with 8 bases lining up with TRBD1. V lost 4 bases to trimming and J lost 0 bases; unmatched junction nucleotides: 4. Germline CDR1 reads SGHRS; CDR2 reads YFSETQ. CDR3 length equals 15 residues. CDR3 bases: TGCGCCAGCAGCGTGACAGGGGCTAGCACAGATACGCAGTATTTT. It codes for CASSVTGASTDTQYF.

A few counts support this clone. The CDR3 coding sequence is TGCGCCAGCAGCCAAGATGGGGCAGTCATGGATGAGCAGTTCTTC. Translating it yields CASSQDGAVMDEQFF. The chain couples TRBV4-1 to TRBJ2-1; possible D gene TRBD1, 5 bases. This CDR3 comprises 15 residues. The V gene lost 0 bases and the J gene lost 8 bases, with 14 bases spanning the gap. CDR1 is MGHRA, CDR2 YSYEKL, per germline.

The rearrangement links TRBV6-5 to TRBJ2-7; 10 positions match TRBD1. The CDR3 contains 14 residues. The V gene's germline CDR1 is MNHEY and CDR2 SVGAGI. The J segment lost 3 bases and the V segment lost 6 bases, leaving 5 bases of the junction unmatched. CDR3 nucleotide sequence: TGTGCCAGCAGGGACCGGGACAGGGGCTACGAGCAGTACTTC. This encodes CASRDRDRGYEQYF.

This clone was detected only a few times. The chain carries TRBV19 and TRBJ2-7, with 16 bases fitting TRBD2. J was trimmed by 4 bases and V by 4 bases; bases with no gene match: 1. This CDR3 has 15 residues. The germline CDR1 and CDR2 sequences are LNHDA and SQIVND (reference sequence). CDR3 bases: TGTGCCAGTAGTACGGGACTAGCGGGAGGGTACGAGCAGTACTTC. As protein: CASSTGLAGGYEQYF.

The chain joins TRBV14 to TRBJ2-3, with 9 bases aligning to TRBD2. V trimming: 4 bases; J trimming: 6 bases; junction bases outside the gene matches: 11. Germline V CDR1 and CDR2: SGHDN, FVKESK. This CDR3 comprises 16 residues. The CDR3 loop reads CASSLIAGEYQDTQYF. The CDR3 bases are TGTGCCAGCAGCCTGATAGCGGGGGAGTATCAGGATACGCAGTATTTT.

The chain recombines TRBV11-2 with TRBJ1-2; D perhaps matches TRBD1 (5 bases). V was pared by 6 bases and J by 8 bases, with 16 bases between. This CDR3 comprises 13 residues. Germline V CDR1 and CDR2: SGHAT, FQNNGV. CDR3 sequence: CASSSTGAWGYTF. The CDR3 DNA reads as TGTGCCAGCAGTTCAACAGGAGCTTGGGGCTACACCTTC. Supplemented by reference TRBV11-2 and TRBJ1-2, the full variable domain reads EAGVAQSPRYKIIEKRQSVAFWCNPISGHATLYWYQQILGQGPKLLIQFQNNGVVDDSQLPKDRFSAERLKGVDSTLKIQPAKLEDSAVYLCASSSTGAWGYTFGSGTRLTVV.

The chain links TRBV6-5 to TRBJ2-7; 7 bases are a match to TRBD1. The CDR3 is made up of 14 amino acids. Trimming cost V 6 bases and J 3 bases; bases outside gene matches: 8. CDR1 MNHEY and CDR2 SVGAGI come from the germline V gene. In nucleotides, the CDR3 is TGTGCCAGCAGCCCAGACAGGGAGTTCTACGAGCAGTACTTC. Encoded protein: CASSPDREFYEQYF.

The chain recombines TRBV5-1 with TRBJ2-2; weak D call: TRBD2 (5 bases). This CDR3 region has 16 residues. Trimming removed 2 bases from V and 2 bases from J, with 13 bases in between. The germline CDR1 and CDR2 sequences are SGHRS and YFSETQ. CDR3 sequence (DNA): TGCGCCAGCAGCTTTGGGAGACGCGTAAACACCGGGGAGCTGTTTTTT. This codes for CASSFGRRVNTGELFF.

This rearrangement joins TRBV10-1 to TRBJ2-1, with D unclear. V was pared by 0 bases and J by 0 bases, with 9 bases between. CDR3 length: 16 amino acids. Per germline, CDR1 WNHNN and CDR2 SYGVQD (reference sequence). The CDR3 bases are TGCGCCAGCAGTGAGTCGCCAGAAAGCTCCTACAATGAGCAGTTCTTC. Its protein product is CASSESPESSYNEQFF.

V and J are TRBV19 and TRBJ1-4; 8 nucleotides line up with TRBD1. V gave up 7 bases and J gave up 6 bases; unmatched junction bases: 7. The CDR3 runs to 14 residues. CDR1 and CDR2 (germline): LNHDA, SQIVND (reference sequence). CDR3 in amino acids: CASNNQGAYEKLFF. The DNA of the CDR3 is TGTGCCAGTAACAACCAGGGGGCATATGAAAAACTGTTTTTT.

In this sample, this clone turned up once. The CDR3 loop reads CASSLRAGWNTGELFF. CDR3 bases: TGTGCCAGCAGCTTGAGGGCAGGGTGGAACACCGGGGAGCTGTTTTTT. The rearrangement links TRBV5-6 to TRBJ2-2, with D possibly being TRBD1 (5 bases). The CDR3 spans 16 residues. V lost 1 base and J lost 1, with 11 bases in between. CDR1 is SGHDT and CDR2 is YYEEEE in the germline V gene.

The gene calls are TRBV1 and TRBJ2-7; TRBD2, the D gene given by the table, was not confirmed from the DNA. TRBV1 represents a pseudogene. CDR3 length: 12 residues. The CDR3 here is CTSSQVSREQYF. The CDR3 nucleotides are TGCACCAGCAGCCAAGTGTCGCGCGAGCAGTACTTC.

This clone was seen a handful of times. The V and J genes are TRBV4-1 and TRBJ2-7; maybe TRBD1 (6 bases). Germline assignment: CDR1 MGHRA and CDR2 YSYEKL. V lost 2 bases and J lost 5, with 16 bases in between. There are 15 residues in the CDR3. The CDR3 bases are TGCGCCAGCAGCCAACCCGGCAGGGGAAGGAACGAGCAGTACTTC. The encoded protein is CASSQPGRGRNEQYF.